This passage covers 15 T cell receptor beta chains from one sample sequenced in a study of vaccination effects on CD4 cells after COVID-19. TCRdb keeps only in-frame clones here, not all; method: immunoSEQ multiplex PCR. The sample carries around 50,000 clones, 55% to 75% recorded once. With more than 9 days of culture completed, CD4+ T cells were isolated. Participants were vaccinated with two doses of either the BNT162b2 or mRNA-1273 vaccine. What these receptors recognize is not known. The specimen comprised CD4+ T cells from PBMCs cultured without peptide, sampled after COVID-19 vaccination. Source of these receptors: a human donor who received a COVID-19 vaccine.

The V gene is TRBV6-5, the J gene TRBJ1-2; D is possibly TRBD1 (6 bases). Trimming left V 0 bases short and J 5 bases short, with 13 bases between. Germline V gives CDR1 MNHEY, CDR2 SVGAGI. The CDR3 sequence is 15 residues long. CDR3: CASSYSYREGYGYTF. The CDR3 DNA is TGTGCCAGCAGTTACTCGTACAGGGAGGGGTATGGCTACACCTTC.

V is TRBV9 and J is TRBJ2-5; no firm D call. V lost 0 bases, J lost 5 bases, and 11 bases lay in between. This CDR3 is 14 amino acids long. Germline CDR1 reads SGDLS; CDR2 reads YYNGEE. DNA of the CDR3: TGTGCCAGCAGCGTAGCGTCAAGGGCTGAGACCCAGTACTTC. This gives the protein CASSVASRAETQYF.

This chain links TRBV27 with TRBJ1-2; possible D gene TRBD1, 5 bases. The length of the CDR3 is 14 residues. Germline loops: CDR1 MNHEY, CDR2 SMNVEV (reference sequence). V was cut by 0 bases and J by 5 bases, with 10 bases left in between. This CDR3 reads CASSLSRGRYGYTF. The DNA of the CDR3 is TGTGCCAGCAGTTTATCGAGGGGTCGTTATGGCTACACCTTC.

This chain links TRBV30 with TRBJ1-2, with 10 bases identical to TRBD1. The trim removed 0 bases at V and 7 bases at J, leaving 17 bases unmatched. The V gene's germline CDR1 is GTSNPN and CDR2 SVGIG (reference sequence). The CDR3 totals 18 residues. The DNA for the CDR3 is TGTGCCTGGAGTGTACCAATGGGTCGTGACAGGGGGCGGTTTGGCTACACCTTC. Its translation is CAWSVPMGRDRGRFGYTF.

V gene TRBV18 combines with J gene TRBJ2-1; 8 nucleotides line up with TRBD2. This CDR3 is built from 16 residues. Germline CDR1 and CDR2: KGHSH and LQKENI. V trimming: 2 bases; J trimming: 9 bases; junction bases outside the gene matches: 12. The CDR3 region is CASSPAGGGSGSEQFF. CDR3 nucleotides: TGTGCCAGCTCACCAGCTGGCGGGGGGAGTGGAAGTGAGCAGTTCTTC. Full variable domain (missing parts from reference TRBV18 and TRBJ2-1): NAGVMQNPRHLVRRRGQEARLRCSPMKGHSHVYWYRQLPEEGLKFMVYLQKENIIDESGMPKERFSAEFPKEGPSILRIQQVVRGDSAAYFCASSPAGGGSGSEQFFGPGTRLTVL.

The rearrangement joins TRBV6-6 to TRBJ2-2; D is perhaps TRBD1 (5 bases). The CDR3 has 15 amino acids. V dropped 6 bases and J dropped 0 bases, with 11 bases sitting between them. Germline CDR1 reads MNHNY; CDR2 reads SVGAGI (reference sequence). The CDR3 here is CASSLDTANTGELFF. For the CDR3, the DNA is TGTGCCAGCAGCTTGGACACGGCGAACACCGGGGAGCTGTTTTTT.

The chain links TRBV7-9 to TRBJ2-3; D call uncertain. The V gene's germline CDR1 is SEHNR and CDR2 FQNEAQ (reference sequence). The CDR3 loop spans 13 amino acids. The V gene lost 5 bases and the J gene lost 1 base, with 7 bases spanning the gap. CDR3 DNA sequence: TGTGCCAGCAGCCCCGGCGGCACAGATACGCAGTATTTT. Residues: CASSPGGTDTQYF.

This sequence joins TRBV2 and TRBJ2-7; no clear D. The CDR3 covers 12 residues. Germline values: CDR1 SNHLY, CDR2 FYNNEI. Trimming shortened V by 6 bases and J by 2 bases, and 8 bases separated the two germline ends. CDR3 in DNA: TGTGCCAGCAGACTCGAAACCTACGAGCAGTACTTC. It translates to CASRLETYEQYF.

CDR3 amino acids: CASSIFRGGEGQETQYF. The CDR3 DNA follows: TGTGCCAGTAGTATATTCCGGGGAGGGGAGGGCCAAGAGACCCAGTACTTC. The chain joins TRBV19 to TRBJ2-5, with 7 bases matching TRBD2. Germline V gene sequence: CDR1 LNHDA, CDR2 SQIVND (reference sequence). The V gene end was trimmed by 2 bases and the J gene end by 1 base; junction bases not matched to a gene: 10. The length of the CDR3 is 17 residues. Full variable domain (remainder filled in from reference TRBV19 and TRBJ2-5): DGGITQSPKYLFRKEGQNVTLSCEQNLNHDAMYWYRQDPGQGLRLIYYSQIVNDFQKGDIAEGYSVSREKKESFPLTVTSAQKNPTAFYLCASSIFRGGEGQETQYFGPGTRLLVL.

The chain employs TRBV4-1 and TRBJ1-5; no clear D gene. Looked up from germline, CDR1 is MGHRA and CDR2 is YSYEKL. The CDR3 length is 12 residues. V was shortened by 3 bases and J by 4 bases, with 4 bases between the two germline ends. CDR3 loop: CASSQNNQPQHF. As DNA, the CDR3 is TGCGCCAGCAGCCAGAATAATCAGCCCCAGCATTTT.

V gene TRBV2 combines with J gene TRBJ1-6, with D possibly TRBD1 on 6 matching bases. The V end was cut by 6 bases, the J end by 5 bases, with 14 bases between. Per the germline V gene, CDR1 is SNHLY and CDR2 is FYNNEI. This CDR3 is 15 amino acids long. The CDR3 is CASRGGAEDNSPLHF. In DNA, the CDR3 is TGTGCCAGCAGGGGGGGGGCTGAAGATAATTCACCCCTCCACTTT.

The V gene is TRBV24-1, the J gene TRBJ2-2; 13 positions match TRBD2. J lost 7 bases, V lost 2 bases, and 6 bases had no gene match. Germline V gene lookup returns CDR1 KGHDR and CDR2 SFDVKD. The CDR3 is 17 amino acids. In DNA, the CDR3 is TGTGCCACCAGTGATTGGACTAGCGGGGGTATTGGCGGGGAGCTGTTTTTT. Its protein product is CATSDWTSGGIGGELFF.

This clone was seen a handful of times. CDR3 nucleotides: TGTGCCAGCTCACCAGAGCCGACCGGAGGCTACACCTTC. This gives the protein CASSPEPTGGYTF. The chain recombines TRBV18 with TRBJ1-2, with D uncertain. Trimming took 2 bases from V and 8 from J, leaving 12 bases between them. Germline V CDR1 and CDR2: KGHSH, LQKENI. The CDR3 loop spans 13 amino acids.

There are a few counts of this clone. The V and J genes are TRBV9 and TRBJ2-1; D not certain. CDR3 length equals 15 residues. The V end lost 0 bases, the J end lost 7 bases, and 14 bases lay between the germline ends. The V gene's germline CDR1 is SGDLS and CDR2 YYNGEE. CDR3 residues: CASSVGGGLGNEQFF. The DNA for the CDR3 is TGTGCCAGCAGCGTAGGGGGTGGGCTGGGGAATGAGCAGTTCTTC.

The sample holds one count of this clone. The chain joins TRBV5-5 to TRBJ2-1; 7 bases line up with TRBD2. The CDR3 loop spans 15 amino acids. Germline V gene data show CDR1 as SGHKS and CDR2 as YYEKEE (reference sequence). The V gene end was trimmed by 1 base and the J gene end by 2 bases; junction bases not matched to a gene: 3. The CDR3 DNA follows: TGTGCCAGCAGCTTGAGCGGGACTACCTACAATGAGCAGTTCTTC. It encodes CASSLSGTTYNEQFF.